This T cell receptor (beta chain) was identified during a study of CD8 T cells in Susac syndrome. Whole-study results and caveats: Individuals included in the TCR sequencing and HLA analysis were acknowledged by the study to be relatively few in number.

Germline V CDR1 and CDR2: MNHEY, SVGAGI. The CDR3 is made up of 12 amino acids. The ends lost 4 bases at V and 8 bases at J; junction bases unmatched: 3. To note about this clonotype: Its antigen remains unidentified.

Reverse transcription of about 0.45 to 1 ug RNA was performed with random hexamers. TCRdb passed the immunoSEQ multiplex PCR reads through MiXCR, listing each CDR3 protein once. The sample consists of 150,000 to 200,000 distinct CDR3 sequences, around 94% of them appearing once. This clonotype was obtained from a human donor in good health. This chain links TRBV6-5 with TRBJ2-3, with TRBD2 identical over 7 bases. Sequenced input: CD4+ T cells from PBMCs. This CDR3 is CASSFKRGTQYF. CDR3 coding DNA: TGTGCCAGCAGTTTCAAGCGGGGTACGCAGTATTTT.